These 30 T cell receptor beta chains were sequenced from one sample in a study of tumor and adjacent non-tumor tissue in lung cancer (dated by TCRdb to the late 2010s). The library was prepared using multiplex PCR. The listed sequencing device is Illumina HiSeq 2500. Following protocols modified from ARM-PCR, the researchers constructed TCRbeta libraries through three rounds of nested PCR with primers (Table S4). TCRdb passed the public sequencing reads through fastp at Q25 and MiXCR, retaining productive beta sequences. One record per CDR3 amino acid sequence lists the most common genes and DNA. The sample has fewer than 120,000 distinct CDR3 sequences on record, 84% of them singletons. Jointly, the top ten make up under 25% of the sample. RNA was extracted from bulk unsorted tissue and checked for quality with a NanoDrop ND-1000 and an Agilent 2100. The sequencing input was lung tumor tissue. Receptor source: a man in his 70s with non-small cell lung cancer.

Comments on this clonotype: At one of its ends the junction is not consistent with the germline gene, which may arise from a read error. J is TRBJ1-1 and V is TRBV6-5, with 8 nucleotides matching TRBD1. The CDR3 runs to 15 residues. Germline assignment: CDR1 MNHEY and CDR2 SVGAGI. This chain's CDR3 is CTSRTGTGLVAEAFF. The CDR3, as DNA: TGTACCAGCAGGACCGGGACAGGCTTGGTCGCTGAAGCTTTCTTT.

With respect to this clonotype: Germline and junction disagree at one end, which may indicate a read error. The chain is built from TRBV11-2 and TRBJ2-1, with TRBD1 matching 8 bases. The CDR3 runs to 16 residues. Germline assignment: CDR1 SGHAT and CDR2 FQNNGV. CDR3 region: CASNLITDRVVNEHFF. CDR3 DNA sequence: TGTGCCAGCAACTTAATCACGGACAGGGTGGTCAATGAGCATTTCTTC.

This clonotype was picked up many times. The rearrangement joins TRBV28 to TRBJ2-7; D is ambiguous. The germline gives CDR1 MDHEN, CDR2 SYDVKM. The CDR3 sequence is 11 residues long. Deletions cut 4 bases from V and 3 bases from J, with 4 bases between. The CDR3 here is CASSSGYEQYF. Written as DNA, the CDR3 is TGTGCCAGCAGTTCGGGCTACGAGCAGTACTTC.

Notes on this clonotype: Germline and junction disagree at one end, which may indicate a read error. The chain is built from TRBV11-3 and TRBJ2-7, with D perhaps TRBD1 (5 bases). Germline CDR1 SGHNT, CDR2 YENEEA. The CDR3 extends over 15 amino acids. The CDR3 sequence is CVGSSMTVSVYEQCF. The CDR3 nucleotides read TGTGTCGGCAGCTCGATGACAGTTTCCGTGTACGAGCAGTGTTTC.

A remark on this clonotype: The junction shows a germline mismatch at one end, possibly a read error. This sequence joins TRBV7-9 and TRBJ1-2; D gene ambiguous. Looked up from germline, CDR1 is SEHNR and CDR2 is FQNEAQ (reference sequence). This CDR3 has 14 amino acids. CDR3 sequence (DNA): TGTGCCAGCAGTTCGTCGGAGAGTAACTATGGCTGCACCTTC. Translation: CASSSSESNYGCTF.

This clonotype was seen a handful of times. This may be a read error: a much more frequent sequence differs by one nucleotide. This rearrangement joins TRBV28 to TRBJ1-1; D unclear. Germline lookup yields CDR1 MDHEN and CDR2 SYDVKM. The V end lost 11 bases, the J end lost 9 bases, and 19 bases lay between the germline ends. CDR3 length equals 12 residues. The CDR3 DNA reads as TGTGCCGGCCAATCTGGGTCTTCTAAAGCTTTCTTT. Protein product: CAGQSGSSKAFF.

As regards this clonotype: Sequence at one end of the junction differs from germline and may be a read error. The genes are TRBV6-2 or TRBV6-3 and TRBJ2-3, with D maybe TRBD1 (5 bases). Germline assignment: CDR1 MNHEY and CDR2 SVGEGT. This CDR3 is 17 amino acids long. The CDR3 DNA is TGTGCCATCTGTTACCCGATGACAGTAGGCCACCAAGATACCCAGTATTTT. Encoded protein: CAICYPMTVGHQDTQYF.

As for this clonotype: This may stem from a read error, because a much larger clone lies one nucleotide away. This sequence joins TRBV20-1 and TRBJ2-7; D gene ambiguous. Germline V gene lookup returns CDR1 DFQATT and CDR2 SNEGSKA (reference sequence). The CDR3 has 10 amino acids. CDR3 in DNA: TGCAGTGCTGTTAACTACAAGCAGTACTTC. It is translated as CSAVNYKQYF.

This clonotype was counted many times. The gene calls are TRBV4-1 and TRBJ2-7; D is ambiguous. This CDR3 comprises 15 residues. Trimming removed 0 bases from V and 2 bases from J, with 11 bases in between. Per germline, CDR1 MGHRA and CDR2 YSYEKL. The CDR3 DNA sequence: TGCGCCAGCAGCCAAGAAAGTCGGCAGACCTACGAGCAGTACTTC. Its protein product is CASSQESRQTYEQYF.

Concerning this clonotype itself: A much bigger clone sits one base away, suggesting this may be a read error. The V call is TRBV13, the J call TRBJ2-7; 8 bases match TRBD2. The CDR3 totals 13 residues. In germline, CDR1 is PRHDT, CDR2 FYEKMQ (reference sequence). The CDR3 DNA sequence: TGTGGCAGCAGCTCAACCGCGGGGGGCGAGCAGTACTTC. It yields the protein CGSSSTAGGEQYF.

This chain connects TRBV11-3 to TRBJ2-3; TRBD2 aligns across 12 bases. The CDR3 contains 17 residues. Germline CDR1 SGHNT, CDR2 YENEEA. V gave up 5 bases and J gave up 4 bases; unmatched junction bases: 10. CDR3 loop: CASSRGLAGPGSDTQYF. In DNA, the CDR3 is TGTGCCAGCAGCCGAGGACTAGCGGGGCCGGGATCAGATACGCAGTATTTT.

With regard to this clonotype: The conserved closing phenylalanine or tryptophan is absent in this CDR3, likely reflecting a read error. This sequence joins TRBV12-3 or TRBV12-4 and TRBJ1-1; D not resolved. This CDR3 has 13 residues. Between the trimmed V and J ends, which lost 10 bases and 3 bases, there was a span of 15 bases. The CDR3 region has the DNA TGTGCCATCACGGTTGACTCACACACTGAAGCTTTCTCT. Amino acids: CAITVDSHTEAFS.

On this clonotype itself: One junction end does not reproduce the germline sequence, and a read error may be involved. The CDR3 DNA follows: TGTGCCATCAGTTTAACCGGGTCCTACAATGAGCACTTCTTC. As protein: CAISLTGSYNEHFF. This chain uses TRBV12-3 or TRBV12-4 with TRBJ2-1, with unresolved D. CDR3 length equals 14 residues.

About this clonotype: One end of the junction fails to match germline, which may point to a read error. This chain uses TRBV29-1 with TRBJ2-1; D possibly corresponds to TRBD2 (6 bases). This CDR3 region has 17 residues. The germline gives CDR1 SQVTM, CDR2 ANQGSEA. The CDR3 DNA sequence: TGCAGCGCCCTTGGGTCGATCGGGAGCAGCTCCCACAATGATCAGTTCTTC. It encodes CSALGSIGSSSHNDQFF.

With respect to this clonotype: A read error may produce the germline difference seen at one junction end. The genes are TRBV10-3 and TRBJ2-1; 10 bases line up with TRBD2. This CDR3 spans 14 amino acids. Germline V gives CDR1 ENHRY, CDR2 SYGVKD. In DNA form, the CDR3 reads TGTTCCATCAGGAGAGCGGGAGGGGACGATGAGCAGTTCTTC. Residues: CSIRRAGGDDEQFF.

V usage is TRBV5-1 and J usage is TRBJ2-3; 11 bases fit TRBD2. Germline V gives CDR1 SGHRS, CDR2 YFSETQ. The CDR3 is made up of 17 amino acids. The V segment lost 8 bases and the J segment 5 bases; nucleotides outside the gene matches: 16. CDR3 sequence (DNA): TGCGCCAGTAGCGAAGGGCCACTAGCGGGAGTGATAGATACGCAGTATTTT. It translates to CASSEGPLAGVIDTQYF.

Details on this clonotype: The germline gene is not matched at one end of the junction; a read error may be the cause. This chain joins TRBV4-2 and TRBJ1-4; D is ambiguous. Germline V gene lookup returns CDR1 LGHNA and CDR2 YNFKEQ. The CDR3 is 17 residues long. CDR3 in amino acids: CASTQVPLGVANEKLFF. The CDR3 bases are TGTGCCAGCACCCAAGTACCTTTGGGAGTAGCTAATGAAAAACTGTTTTTT.

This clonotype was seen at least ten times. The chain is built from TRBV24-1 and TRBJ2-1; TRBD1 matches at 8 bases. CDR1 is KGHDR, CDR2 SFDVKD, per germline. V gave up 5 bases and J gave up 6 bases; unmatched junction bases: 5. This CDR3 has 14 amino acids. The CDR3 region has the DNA TGTGCCACCAGTGGCAGGGGGCGGGTCAATGAGCAGTTCTTC. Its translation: CATSGRGRVNEQFF.

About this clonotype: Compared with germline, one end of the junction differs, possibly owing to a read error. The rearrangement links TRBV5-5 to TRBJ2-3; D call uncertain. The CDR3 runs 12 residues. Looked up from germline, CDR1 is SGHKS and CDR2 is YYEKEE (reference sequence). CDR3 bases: TGTGCAAGCAGCTTAAGTTGGGAAACACGGTATTTT. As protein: CASSLSWETRYF.

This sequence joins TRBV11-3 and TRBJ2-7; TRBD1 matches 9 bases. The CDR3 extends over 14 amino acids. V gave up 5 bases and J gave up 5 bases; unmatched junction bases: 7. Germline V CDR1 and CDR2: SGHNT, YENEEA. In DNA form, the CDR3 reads TGTGCCAGCAGCCTCGGGACAGGGAAACACGAGCAGTACTTC. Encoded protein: CASSLGTGKHEQYF. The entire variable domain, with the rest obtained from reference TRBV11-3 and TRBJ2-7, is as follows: EAGVVQSPRYKIIEKKQPVAFWCNPISGHNTLYWYLQNLGQGPELLIRYENEEAVDDSQLPKDRFSAERLKGVDSTLKIQPAELGDSAVYLCASSLGTGKHEQYFGPGTRLTVT.

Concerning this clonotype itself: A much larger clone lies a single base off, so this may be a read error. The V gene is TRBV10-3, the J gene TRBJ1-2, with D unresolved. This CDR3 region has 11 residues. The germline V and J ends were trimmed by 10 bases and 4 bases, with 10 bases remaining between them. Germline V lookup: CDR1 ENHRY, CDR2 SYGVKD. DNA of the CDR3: TGTGCCACCAATTCGGGCTATGGCTACACCTTC. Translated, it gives CATNSGYGYTF.

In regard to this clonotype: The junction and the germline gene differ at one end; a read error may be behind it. This chain's CDR3 is CASSSSNYSYTF. CDR3 DNA sequence: TGTGCCAGCAGTTCGAGTAACTATAGCTACACCTTC. The chain combines TRBV12-3 or TRBV12-4 with TRBJ1-2; D not resolved. The CDR3 is made up of 12 amino acids.

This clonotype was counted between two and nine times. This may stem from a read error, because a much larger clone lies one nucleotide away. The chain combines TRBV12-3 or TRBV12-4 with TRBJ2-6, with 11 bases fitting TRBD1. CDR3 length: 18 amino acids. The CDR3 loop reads CACSLRDRGTSGANVLTF. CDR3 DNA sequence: TGTGCCTGCAGTTTGAGGGACAGGGGGACTTCTGGGGCCAACGTCCTGACTTTC.

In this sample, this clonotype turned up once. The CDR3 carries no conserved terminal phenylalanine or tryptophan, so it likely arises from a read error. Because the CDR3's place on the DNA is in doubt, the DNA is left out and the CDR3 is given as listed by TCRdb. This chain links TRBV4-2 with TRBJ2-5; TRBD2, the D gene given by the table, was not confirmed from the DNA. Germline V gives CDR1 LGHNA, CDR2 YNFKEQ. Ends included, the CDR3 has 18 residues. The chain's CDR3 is CASSQELAGGRAQETHYS.

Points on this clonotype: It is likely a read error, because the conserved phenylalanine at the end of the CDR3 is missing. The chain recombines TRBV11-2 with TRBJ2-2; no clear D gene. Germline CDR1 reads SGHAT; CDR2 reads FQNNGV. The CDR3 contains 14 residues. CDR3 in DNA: TGTGCCAGCAGCCTGCACAGTCAGTCCGGAGAGCTGTTTTAT. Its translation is CASSLHSQSGELFY.

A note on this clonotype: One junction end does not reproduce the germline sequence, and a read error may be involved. CDR3 sequence (DNA): TGTGCCAGCAGACAGACAGGAGGTAGTAATGAGAAACTGTCTTTT. Translated: CASRQTGGSNEKLSF. The gene calls are TRBV6-5 and TRBJ1-4, with D possibly being TRBD1 (6 bases). The CDR3 runs 15 residues. From germline, CDR1 is MNHEY and CDR2 SVGAGI.

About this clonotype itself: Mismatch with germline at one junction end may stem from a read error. CDR3 in amino acids: CASSWMRSGTGAGYIF. Written as DNA, the CDR3 is TGTGCCAGCAGTTGGATGCGGAGCGGGACAGGTGCAGGCTACATCTTC. The genes are TRBV6-5 and TRBJ1-2; 8 bases line up with TRBD1. From germline, CDR1 is MNHEY and CDR2 SVGAGI. The CDR3 length is 16 residues.

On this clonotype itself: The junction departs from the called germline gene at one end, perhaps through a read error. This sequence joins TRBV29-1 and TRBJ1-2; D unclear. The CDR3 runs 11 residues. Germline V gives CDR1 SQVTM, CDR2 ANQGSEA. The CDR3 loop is CSVADCYGCTF. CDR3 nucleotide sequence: TGCAGCGTTGCGGACTGCTATGGCTGCACCTTC.

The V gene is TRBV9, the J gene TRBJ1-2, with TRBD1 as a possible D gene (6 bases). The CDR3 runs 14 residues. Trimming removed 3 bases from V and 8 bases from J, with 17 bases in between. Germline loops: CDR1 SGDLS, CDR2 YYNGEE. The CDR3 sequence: CASSADTGLRGYTF. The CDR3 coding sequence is TGTGCCAGCAGCGCGGACACAGGGTTGAGGGGCTACACCTTC. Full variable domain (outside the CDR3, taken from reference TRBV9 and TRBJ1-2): DSGVTQTPKHLITATGQRVTLRCSPRSGDLSVYWYQQSLDQGLQFLIQYYNGEERAKGNILERFSAQQFPDLHSELNLSSLELGDSALYFCASSADTGLRGYTFGSGTRLTVV.

In DNA, the CDR3 is TGTGCCAGCAGTTTGGCGACAGGCATACGGGGAACTGAAGCTTTCTTT. The encoded protein is CASSLATGIRGTEAFF. J is TRBJ1-1 and V is TRBV6-2 or TRBV6-3; D is perhaps TRBD1 (6 bases). V dropped 4 bases and J dropped 5 bases, with 20 bases sitting between them. The CDR3 extends over 16 amino acids. Germline V CDR1 and CDR2: MNHEY, SVGEGT.